Shown below are 10 T cell receptor beta chains from a single sample sequenced in a study of T cell responses to AZD1222 COVID-19 vaccine. Assay: immunoSEQ multiplex PCR; the TCRdb copy retains only in-frame clones and omits some. Among more than 150,000 clones, approximately 90% were seen once, and the ten largest hold roughly 6%. The sample in question was peripheral blood, obtained on day 0 of AZD1222 vaccination. The receptor set was obtained from an adult in good health.

The V and J genes are TRBV5-1 and TRBJ2-3, with TRBD1 as a possible D gene (5 bases). The ends were cut back, 6 bases at V and 5 bases at J, with 16 bases in the middle. The CDR3 spans 14 residues. Germline V gene data show CDR1 as SGHRS and CDR2 as YFSETQ. In DNA, the CDR3 is TGCGCCAGCACAGGGTGGATTACAGAAGATACGCAGTATTTT. Translated: CASTGWITEDTQYF.

This chain joins TRBV27 and TRBJ2-1, with TRBD2 identical over 11 bases. The CDR3 contains 13 residues. Per the germline V gene, CDR1 is MNHEY and CDR2 is SMNVEV (reference sequence). CDR3 nucleotide sequence: TGTGCTAGCGGGGGGGTGTCCTACAATGAGCAGTTCTTC. Translation gives CASGGVSYNEQFF.

The chain carries TRBV28 and TRBJ1-6; TRBD1 matches at 7 bases. Germline CDR1 and CDR2: MDHEN and SYDVKM. J was trimmed by 8 bases and V by 5 bases; bases with no gene match: 6. This CDR3 region has 14 residues. The CDR3 loop reads CASSLTGRHSPLHF. In DNA form, the CDR3 reads TGTGCCAGCAGTCTGACAGGGCGGCATTCACCCCTCCACTTT.

Concerning this clone: The same CDR3 can be traced to other DNA sequences in this sample. The V gene is TRBV5-1, the J gene TRBJ2-1; no reliable D call. The germline V gene encodes CDR1 SGHRS and CDR2 YFSETQ. The length of the CDR3 is 11 residues. V lost 0 bases, J lost 7 bases, and 2 bases lay in between. The CDR3 coding sequence is TGCGCCAGCAGCTTGGATAATGAGCAGTTCTTC. Translated, it gives CASSLDNEQFF.

The chain has TRBV12-3 or TRBV12-4 and TRBJ1-2; a weak D match, TRBD1 (5 bases). The CDR3 covers 13 residues. V lost 5 bases and J lost 5, with 12 bases in between. This chain's CDR3 is CASSLRGDYGYTF. The CDR3 nucleotides are TGTGCCAGCAGTCTTAGAGGGGATTATGGCTACACCTTC.

The gene calls are TRBV6-5 and TRBJ1-1; D might be TRBD1 (6 bases). This CDR3 region has 16 residues. The V gene lost 0 bases and the J gene lost 1 base, with 12 bases spanning the gap. The germline V gene encodes CDR1 MNHEY and CDR2 SVGAGI. The CDR3 loop is CASSYSKGVGNTEAFF. CDR3 sequence (DNA): TGTGCCAGCAGTTACTCAAAGGGGGTAGGGAACACTGAAGCTTTCTTT.

V usage is TRBV30 and J usage is TRBJ1-6, with 9 nucleotides matching TRBD1. The CDR3 extends over 12 amino acids. Germline loops: CDR1 GTSNPN, CDR2 SVGIG (reference sequence). After removal of 5 bases from V and 7 bases from J, the junction contained 0 bases not matched to a gene. Here the CDR3 DNA reads TGTGCCTGGGGGACAGGGAATTCACCCCTCCACTTT. It yields the protein CAWGTGNSPLHF.

The rearrangement joins TRBV28 to TRBJ2-1; D unclear. The CDR3 contains 15 residues. Germline CDR1 and CDR2: MDHEN and SYDVKM. V was trimmed by 6 bases and J by 5 bases, leaving 17 bases between them. The CDR3 loop reads CASSQWSAVDNEQFF. The CDR3 coding sequence is TGTGCCAGCAGCCAATGGTCGGCGGTAGACAATGAGCAGTTCTTC. Full variable domain (missing parts from reference TRBV28 and TRBJ2-1): DVKVTQSSRYLVKRTGEKVFLECVQDMDHENMFWYRQDPGLGLRLIYFSYDVKMKEKGDIPEGYSVSREKKERFSLILESASTNQTSMYLCASSQWSAVDNEQFFGPGTRLTVL.

This rearrangement joins TRBV30 to TRBJ1-5, with D hard to call. Trimming left V 8 bases short and J 7 bases short, with 18 bases between. Germline V gene data show CDR1 as GTSNPN and CDR2 as SVGIG (reference sequence). The CDR3 spans 13 residues. The CDR3 region has the DNA TGTGCCCTCTCCGGCGCCCCGGGACAGCCCCAGCATTTT. This translates into CALSGAPGQPQHF. Full variable domain (rest looked up from reference TRBV30 and TRBJ1-5): SQTIHQWPATLVQPVGSPLSLECTVEGTSNPNLYWYRQAAGRGLQLLFYSVGIGQISSEVPQNLSASRPQDRQFILSSKKLLLSDSGFYLCALSGAPGQPQHFGDGTRLSIL.

The chain combines TRBV18 with TRBJ1-6; 7 bases match TRBD1. CDR1 and CDR2 (germline): KGHSH, LQKENI. CDR3 size: 15 residues. V lost 0 bases to trimming and J lost 10 bases; unmatched junction nucleotides: 6. CDR3 coding DNA: TGTGCCAGCTCACCACCGGGACAGTATCGCTCACCCCTCCACTTT. This gives the protein CASSPPGQYRSPLHF.